These 22 T cell receptor beta chains share one sample of origin, sequenced in a study of blood T cell repertoires in COVID-19. TCRdb keeps only in-frame clones here, not all; method: immunoSEQ multiplex PCR. The sample lists about 100,000 clones; 87% were seen once. Material: peripheral blood. The receptor set was obtained from a man aged 25 to 40 in a cohort sampled during active COVID-19.

V usage is TRBV27 and J usage is TRBJ2-3, with a weak D call TRBD2 (6 bases). The CDR3 is 15 amino acids. Per the germline V gene, CDR1 is MNHEY and CDR2 is SMNVEV (reference sequence). V lost 4 bases and J lost 0, with 11 bases in between. The CDR3 bases are TGTGCCAGCAGTTCCCCGACTAGAAGCACAGATACGCAGTATTTT. It translates to CASSSPTRSTDTQYF.

V is TRBV7-2 and J is TRBJ1-1; 9 bases align to TRBD1. The CDR3 covers 13 residues. The germline V gene encodes CDR1 SGHTA and CDR2 FQGNSA. Trimming removed 4 bases from V and 4 bases from J; junction bases left unmatched: 1. CDR3 in amino acids: CASSYRGLTEAFF. As DNA, the CDR3 is TGTGCCAGCAGCTACAGGGGGCTCACTGAAGCTTTCTTT.

CDR3 bases: TGTGCCAGCTCACCGCCAGGGCAGGGGGCGAGAGCTTATGGCTACACCTTC. The encoded protein is CASSPPGQGARAYGYTF. The V gene is TRBV18, the J gene TRBJ1-2; 8 bases map to TRBD1. Losses at the gene ends were 3 bases for V and 5 bases for J; bases not matched to a gene: 14. Germline CDR1 is KGHSH and CDR2 is LQKENI. This CDR3 has 17 amino acids.

The gene calls are TRBV30 and TRBJ1-5, with D unresolved. The CDR3 consists of 15 residues. The germline V gene encodes CDR1 GTSNPN and CDR2 SVGIG (reference sequence). The germline V and J ends were trimmed by 2 bases and 3 bases, with 14 bases remaining between them. The CDR3 nucleotides are TGTGCCTGGAGTAGTTTGGCGGCTGCCAATCAGCCCCAGCATTTT. Amino acids: CAWSSLAAANQPQHF.

The V call is TRBV7-9, the J call TRBJ2-2; D is unresolved. The germline CDR1 and CDR2 sequences are SEHNR and FQNEAQ (reference sequence). This CDR3 has 15 amino acids. V shed 5 bases and J shed 1 base, with 11 bases lying between them. Here the CDR3 reads CASSLPPVNTGELFF. CDR3 DNA sequence: TGTGCCAGCAGCCTTCCCCCGGTGAACACCGGGGAGCTGTTTTTT.

This chain uses TRBV27 with TRBJ1-2; 10 bases are shared with TRBD1. The CDR3 sequence is 17 residues long. The junction had 8 bases not matched to a gene; V was cut back by 4 bases and J by 0 bases. Per germline, CDR1 MNHEY and CDR2 SMNVEV (reference sequence). In DNA form, the CDR3 reads TGTGCCAGCAGTTCCCGGGACAGGGGATTAGCTAACTATGGCTACACCTTC. It is translated as CASSSRDRGLANYGYTF.

DNA of the CDR3: TGTGCCAGCTCACCAGCTTACAGGGAGCGCCAAGAGACCCAGTACTTC. Translating it yields CASSPAYRERQETQYF. The rearrangement links TRBV18 to TRBJ2-5; D possibly corresponds to TRBD1 (6 bases). In germline, CDR1 is KGHSH, CDR2 LQKENI. The CDR3 consists of 16 residues. V was pared by 2 bases and J by 1 base, with 14 bases between.

This clone came up a few times. The chain carries TRBV4-1 and TRBJ2-1; TRBD2 aligns across 13 bases. Unmatched junction bases numbered 8, after V lost 1 base and J lost 8 bases. CDR3 length equals 17 residues. Germline CDR1 MGHRA, CDR2 YSYEKL. CDR3 coding DNA: TGCGCCAGCAGCCAAGTAGTAACTAGCGGGGGGGTATATGAGCAGTTCTTC. It translates to CASSQVVTSGGVYEQFF.

The rearrangement joins TRBV7-9 to TRBJ2-3, with TRBD2 matching over 13 bases. Germline CDR1 and CDR2: SEHNR and FQNEAQ (reference sequence). The V and J ends lost 4 bases and 3 bases, in that order; junction bases with no gene match: 1. The CDR3 contains 15 residues. The CDR3 protein is CASSSLAGGTDTQYF. The CDR3 coding sequence is TGTGCCAGCAGCTCACTAGCGGGGGGGACAGATACGCAGTATTTT.

The V and J genes are TRBV6-5 and TRBJ1-1; D may be TRBD1 (5 bases). In germline, CDR1 is MNHEY, CDR2 SVGAGI. V was cut by 5 bases and J by 1 base, with 8 bases left in between. CDR3 length: 13 residues. The CDR3, as DNA: TGTGCCAGCAGTCGACAGCGGAACACTGAAGCTTTCTTT. Translating it yields CASSRQRNTEAFF.

The chain carries TRBV2 and TRBJ2-5; TRBD1 is a possible D gene (5 bases). CDR3 length: 14 residues. V gave up 2 bases and J gave up 5 bases, with 12 bases separating them. Germline assignment: CDR1 SNHLY and CDR2 FYNNEI. This chain's CDR3 is CASSESTVWETQYF. The CDR3, as DNA: TGTGCCAGCAGTGAATCGACAGTCTGGGAGACCCAGTACTTC.

J is TRBJ2-2 and V is TRBV15; D is unresolved. V was shortened by 6 bases and J by 1 base, with 15 bases between the two germline ends. CDR3 length equals 16 residues. The germline gives CDR1 LNHNV, CDR2 YYDKDF (reference sequence). CDR3 amino acids: CATSQPGRRNTGELFF. DNA of the CDR3: TGTGCCACCAGTCAGCCTGGCAGGCGGAACACCGGGGAGCTGTTTTTT.

The chain couples TRBV19 to TRBJ1-4; D possibly corresponds to TRBD1 (6 bases). CDR1 and CDR2 from the germline V gene are LNHDA and SQIVND (reference sequence). Trimming removed 4 bases at V and 2 bases at J, with 20 bases between. The length of the CDR3 is 18 residues. The CDR3 loop is CASSNSGQRGTTNEKLFF. The CDR3 DNA reads TGTGCCAGTAGTAATTCGGGACAACGGGGAACTACTAATGAAAAACTGTTTTTT.

This sequence joins TRBV19 and TRBJ1-2; 7 bases are a match to TRBD1. This CDR3 region has 13 residues. Germline CDR1 and CDR2: LNHDA and SQIVND (reference sequence). Trimming removed 5 bases from V and 4 bases from J; junction bases left unmatched: 4. The DNA for the CDR3 is TGTGCCAGTAGTTGGACAGGCACCTATGGCTACACCTTC. Residues: CASSWTGTYGYTF.

In its sample, this clone was seen once. This rearrangement joins TRBV2 to TRBJ1-1; D is perhaps TRBD1 (5 bases). Germline loops: CDR1 SNHLY, CDR2 FYNNEI. The CDR3 length is 15 residues. Trimming took 2 bases from V and 7 from J, leaving 17 bases between them. CDR3 loop: CASSEMGWDSSEAFF. CDR3 DNA sequence: TGTGCCAGCAGTGAAATGGGTTGGGACTCCAGTGAAGCTTTCTTT. The whole variable domain, remainder taken from reference TRBV2 and TRBJ1-1, is EPEVTQTPSHQVTQMGQEVILRCVPISNHLYFYWYRQILGQKVEFLVSFYNNEISEKSEIFDDQFSVERPDGSNFTLKIRSTKLEDSAMYFCASSEMGWDSSEAFFGQGTRLTVV.

The gene calls are TRBV6-1 and TRBJ2-6; 12 bases are a match to TRBD1. V shed 0 bases and J 3 bases; nucleotides not matched to a gene: 6. In germline, CDR1 is MNHNS, CDR2 SASEGT. This CDR3 spans 19 amino acids. CDR3 sequence reads: CASSEAMGQGAYGANVLTF. The CDR3 DNA reads TGTGCCAGCAGTGAAGCGATGGGACAGGGGGCGTATGGGGCCAACGTCCTGACTTTC.

The chain combines TRBV12-3 or TRBV12-4 with TRBJ2-2; 7 nucleotides agree with TRBD1. V shed 4 bases, J shed 4 bases, and the junction held 0 bases outside the gene matches. The CDR3 totals 13 residues. The CDR3 region has the DNA TGTGCCAGCAGTTACAGGGGCACCGGGGAGCTGTTTTTT. As protein: CASSYRGTGELFF.

The DNA for the CDR3 is TGCGCCAGCAGCCCCGAACCGGGACAGGGTATTGAAAAACTGTTTTTT. Protein sequence: CASSPEPGQGIEKLFF. The rearrangement uses TRBV4-3 and TRBJ1-4, with 9 bases fitting TRBD1. Germline V lookup: CDR1 LGHNA, CDR2 YSLEER. The CDR3 sequence is 16 residues long. Trimming removed 4 bases from V and 7 bases from J; junction bases left unmatched: 10.

The chain links TRBV29-1 to TRBJ1-6; TRBD1 might be the D (6 bases). Trimming stripped 6 bases from V and 7 bases from J, with 10 bases between. The CDR3 length is 12 residues. Germline-derived CDR1 and CDR2 are SQVTM and ANQGSEA. As DNA, the CDR3 is TGCAGCGTCCGGGACACAAATTCACCCCTCCACTTT. Its protein product is CSVRDTNSPLHF.

The rearrangement joins TRBV10-2 to TRBJ1-4; D call uncertain. Trimming removed 6 bases from V and 8 bases from J, with 28 bases in between. The CDR3 contains 18 residues. From germline, CDR1 is WSHSY and CDR2 SAAADI. This CDR3 is CASRGSVEVVPWEEKLFF. CDR3 DNA sequence: TGCGCCAGCAGGGGGTCCGTGGAGGTCGTCCCTTGGGAGGAAAAACTGTTTTTT.

The chain has TRBV13 and TRBJ2-7, with 8 nucleotides matching TRBD2. Germline V gene sequence: CDR1 PRHDT, CDR2 FYEKMQ (reference sequence). The CDR3 runs to 13 residues. With 1 base clipped from V and 5 bases from J, the junction kept 1 base outside the gene matches. CDR3 in DNA: TGTGCCAGCAGCTTAGCGGGGGGGGACGAGCAGTACTTC. Its translation is CASSLAGGDEQYF.

This sequence joins TRBV28 and TRBJ2-5; 7 bases fit TRBD1. V dropped 4 bases and J dropped 1; count of bases not matched to a gene: 12. The CDR3 runs 17 residues. Germline lookup yields CDR1 MDHEN and CDR2 SYDVKM. CDR3 region: CASSSSRGIRGQETQYF. In DNA, the CDR3 is TGTGCCAGCAGTTCCTCCAGGGGGATTCGGGGCCAAGAGACCCAGTACTTC.